These T cell receptor beta chains were read from a single sample in a study of T cell responses to AZD1222 COVID-19 vaccine. Here immunoSEQ multiplex PCR was the method, and the copy in TCRdb shows in-frame clones only, minus some. The sample contains approximately 200,000 clones, roughly 88% of which appear only once. Sequencing used peripheral blood, obtained on day 0 of AZD1222 vaccination. The source is an adult in good health. The CDR3 runs from the conserved cysteine through the conserved F or W. A D gene is named only where the DNA matches it firmly. Clone size is shown for a subset of rows, as once, few, many or a class of expanded clone.

clone_size	v_call	d_call	j_call	cdr3_aa	cdr3_nt
once	TRBV6-5	TRBD1	TRBJ1-2	CASNRQGYGYTF	TGTGCCAGCAACCGACAGGGATATGGCTACACCTTC
.	TRBV6-5	TRBD1	TRBJ1-2	CASRTGGGYGYTF	TGTGCCAGCAGGACAGGGGGAGGCTATGGCTACACCTTC
.	TRBV7-2	.	TRBJ2-3	CASRPSGVSTDTQYF	TGTGCCAGCAGACCCAGTGGGGTCAGCACAGATACGCAGTATTTT
.	TRBV12-5	TRBD2	TRBJ2-3	CASGDLAGADTQYF	TGTGCTAGTGGCGATCTAGCGGGGGCAGATACGCAGTATTTT
.	TRBV10-3	.	TRBJ2-3	CAITRDLDTQYF	TGTGCCATCACCAGGGACCTAGATACGCAGTATTTT
many	TRBV6-4	.	TRBJ2-1	CASSVLGGENEQFF	TGTGCCAGCAGTGTTTTAGGCGGAGAAAATGAGCAGTTCTTC
.	TRBV20-1	.	TRBJ2-1	CSAISEQFF	TGCAGTGCCATAAGTGAGCAGTTCTTC
.	TRBV9	TRBD2	TRBJ2-1	CASSESGDYFSYNEQFF	TGTGCCAGCAGCGAGTCGGGGGACTACTTCTCCTACAATGAGCAGTTCTTC
.	TRBV7-9	.	TRBJ1-1	CASSSWTENTEAFF	TGTGCCAGCAGCTCTTGGACAGAGAACACTGAAGCTTTCTTT
.	TRBV27	.	TRBJ2-2	CASSSQGSGGELFF	TGTGCCAGCAGTTCCCAGGGGTCGGGCGGGGAGCTGTTTTTT
.	TRBV5-1	.	TRBJ1-2	CASSPLQGIDGYTF	TGCGCCAGCAGCCCCTTACAGGGAATTGATGGCTACACCTTC
.	TRBV9	.	TRBJ2-5	CASSVASEQETQYF	TGTGCCAGCAGCGTAGCGTCGGAGCAAGAGACCCAGTACTTC
.	TRBV11-3	TRBD2	TRBJ2-1	CASSLVLAGEYNEQFF	TGTGCCAGCAGCTTAGTACTAGCGGGGGAATACAATGAGCAGTTCTTC
.	TRBV7-2	TRBD1	TRBJ1-3	CASSSRTGGGGNTIYF	TGTGCCAGCAGCTCCAGGACAGGGGGCGGTGGAAACACCATATATTTT
.	TRBV19	TRBD2	TRBJ2-3	CASSPLAGTSTDTQYF	TGTGCCAGTAGTCCTCTAGCGGGGACTAGCACAGATACGCAGTATTTT
.	TRBV19	.	TRBJ1-4	CASSKRTEVEKLFF	TGTGCCAGTAGTAAACGGACAGAGGTCGAAAAACTGTTTTTT
.	TRBV5-4	.	TRBJ1-2	CASSDGPRNYGYTF	TGTGCCAGCAGCGACGGACCCCGGAACTATGGCTACACCTTC
.	TRBV6-5	.	TRBJ1-1	CASSTTRGRGTEAFF	TGTGCCAGCAGTACGACTAGGGGTCGAGGTACTGAAGCTTTCTTT
.	TRBV6-5	.	TRBJ2-2	CASTWVNTGELFF	TGTGCCAGCACTTGGGTTAACACCGGGGAGCTGTTTTTT
.	TRBV7-2	TRBD1	TRBJ2-7	CASRRDSYEQYF	TGTGCCAGCAGACGGGACAGCTACGAGCAGTACTTC
.	TRBV5-1	TRBD1	TRBJ2-7	CASSSGTGGNEQYF	TGCGCCAGCAGCTCCGGGACAGGGGGGAACGAGCAGTACTTC
.	TRBV7-2	TRBD1	TRBJ1-1	CASSPGTGGAGPMNTEAFF	TGTGCCAGCAGCCCCGGGACAGGGGGCGCCGGCCCGATGAACACTGAAGCTTTCTTT
.	TRBV11-1	.	TRBJ2-3	CASSSGLAPDTQYF	TGTGCCAGCAGCTCAGGACTGGCCCCAGATACGCAGTATTTT
.	TRBV3-1/TRBV3-2	TRBD2	TRBJ2-7	CASSLLSGGSGEQYF	TGTGCCAGCAGCCTTCTCTCGGGGGGAAGCGGCGAGCAGTACTTC
.	TRBV12-3/TRBV12-4	.	TRBJ1-2	CASSLGAARGYTF	TGTGCCAGCAGTTTGGGGGCAGCGCGTGGCTACACCTTC
.	TRBV25-1	.	TRBJ2-7	CASSEFWAAPYEKYF	TGTGCCAGCAGTGAATTTTGGGCCGCCCCCTACGAAAAGTACTTC
.	TRBV19	TRBD2	TRBJ2-1	CASSTLAGGPHEQFF	TGTGCCAGTAGTACCTTGGCGGGGGGGCCCCATGAGCAGTTCTTC